These T cell receptor beta chains were read from a single sample in a study of blood T cell repertoires in COVID-19. The repertoire was sequenced with immunoSEQ multiplex PCR; TCRdb's copy has only in-frame clones and lacks some. The sample records fewer than 500,000 clones, about 85% being singletons. Sequencing used PBMCs or T cells enriched from blood (not recorded which). The receptors originated from a young woman with acute COVID-19. Each CDR3 is given with its conserved first and last residue. D genes are given only for firm matches.

d_gene,len,v_gene,j_gene,CDR3nt,CDR3aa
.,15,TRBV5-1,TRBJ1-5,TGCGCCAGCAGCTTGGCGGGGAATAACAATCAGCCCCAGCATTTT,CASSLAGNNNQPQHF
.,14,TRBV27,TRBJ1-2,TGTGCCAGCAGTTTTGGGAAAGGGGCATATGGCTACACCTTC,CASSFGKGAYGYTF
TRBD1,15,TRBV27,TRBJ1-5,TGTGCCAGCAGTTCCTACCCGGACAGGGATCAGCCCCAGCATTTT,CASSSYPDRDQPQHF
.,15,TRBV19,TRBJ1-1,TGTGCCAGTAGTATCGGAAGGGAGCGTGGCACTGAAGCTTTCTTT,CASSIGRERGTEAFF
TRBD1,15,TRBV5-1,TRBJ2-3,TGCGCCAGCAGCACCCAGACAGGGGTGGCAGATACGCAGTATTTT,CASSTQTGVADTQYF
TRBD2,16,TRBV7-2,TRBJ2-3,TGTGCCAGCAGCTGGTGGACTAGCGGGATAAGAGATACGCAGTATTTT,CASSWWTSGIRDTQYF
TRBD1,16,TRBV28,TRBJ2-3,TGTGCCAGCAGTCTGCCGGGACAGGGGTCCACAGATACGCAGTATTTT,CASSLPGQGSTDTQYF
TRBD1,16,TRBV7-6,TRBJ2-7,TGTGCCAGCAGCTTTGGATTTGGACAGGGTAACTACGAGCAGTACTTC,CASSFGFGQGNYEQYF
TRBD1,14,TRBV6-5,TRBJ1-6,TGTGCCACGCGCCAGACAGGGCGTAATTCACCCCTCCACTTT,CATRQTGRNSPLHF
TRBD1,19,TRBV6-6,TRBJ1-3,TGTGCCAGCAGTCACACCGCTGCTACGACAGGGTTGGTCGGAAACACCATATATTTT,CASSHTAATTGLVGNTIYF
.,14,TRBV6-1,TRBJ2-5,TGTGCCAGCAGTGAGGGCGTACAGGGAGAGACCCAGTACTTC,CASSEGVQGETQYF
.,15,TRBV4-2,TRBJ1-5,TGTGCCAGCAGCCAAGCCGACAATAGCAATCAGCCCCAGCATTTT,CASSQADNSNQPQHF
TRBD2,17,TRBV18,TRBJ2-7,TGTGCCAGCTCACCTGATGCAGCGGGAGGCCTCTCCTACGAGCAGTACTTC,CASSPDAAGGLSYEQYF
TRBD1,15,TRBV2,TRBJ1-4,TGTGCCAGCAAAAAAGACAGGGACAGGGGTGAAAAACTGTTTTTT,CASKKDRDRGEKLFF